The 8 T cell receptor beta chains presented below share a single source sample, sequenced in a study of T cells in Graves' hyperthyroidism and ophthalmopathy. The investigators amplified TCR beta CDR3 regions from RNA transcripts. Carried out on the TCR CDR3, a first-round RT-PCR used the HTBI primer set. TCRdb re-analysed the multiplex PCR reads in MiXCR, keeping a single row per CDR3 protein. Of 400,000 to 550,000 distinct CDR3 sequences listed, approximately 24% were seen once; the top ten hold around 10%. The sequenced sample was blood. These receptors were taken from a woman aged 25 to 39 with Graves' ophthalmopathy.

This chain uses TRBV27 with TRBJ1-5; possible D gene TRBD1, 5 bases. The CDR3 extends over 14 amino acids. Looked up from germline, CDR1 is MNHEY and CDR2 is SMNVEV (reference sequence). Trimming cost V 3 bases and J 3 bases, with 9 bases left between them. This chain's CDR3 is CASSFRGNNQPQHF. CDR3 nucleotide sequence: TGTGCCAGCAGTTTCCGGGGGAACAATCAGCCCCAGCATTTT.

In DNA form, the CDR3 reads TGTGCCATCGAGAGACAGGGATTGGGAGAGACCCAGTACTTC. Translating it yields CAIERQGLGETQYF. V usage is TRBV6-1 and J usage is TRBJ2-5; TRBD1 agrees at 7 bases. CDR1 MNHNS and CDR2 SASEGT come from the germline V gene. The CDR3 consists of 14 residues. Trimming at V came to 10 bases and at J to 4 bases, leaving 12 bases not matched to a gene.

This chain uses TRBV12-3 or TRBV12-4 with TRBJ2-2; perhaps TRBD2 as D (6 bases). The CDR3 spans 16 residues. The V end lost 5 bases, the J end lost 5 bases, and 18 bases lay between the germline ends. CDR3 nucleotides: TGTGCCAGCAGTATGGGGACTTTACGAGGTACCGGGGAGCTGTTTTTT. Its protein is CASSMGTLRGTGELFF.

The chain joins TRBV28 to TRBJ1-2; 8 bases are shared with TRBD1. The length of the CDR3 is 15 residues. Germline values: CDR1 MDHEN, CDR2 SYDVKM. V trimming: 5 bases; J trimming: 4 bases; junction bases outside the gene matches: 9. The CDR3 spells CASSPPGGAGYGYTF. The CDR3 nucleotides read TGTGCCAGCAGTCCCCCAGGGGGCGCAGGCTATGGCTACACCTTC.

This clonotype was seen many times. This sequence joins TRBV6-2 or TRBV6-3 and TRBJ2-5; tentatively, D is TRBD1 or TRBD2 (6 bases each). V was shortened by 5 bases and J by 5 bases, with 15 bases between the two germline ends. CDR1 and CDR2 (germline): MNHEY, SVGEGT. The CDR3 length is 14 residues. CDR3 sequence: CASSPRLGGETQYF. The CDR3 DNA reads TGTGCCAGCAGTCCCCGACTAGGGGGGGAGACCCAGTACTTC.

The chain is built from TRBV28 and TRBJ1-3, with D perhaps matching TRBD1 (6 bases). The germline V and J ends were trimmed by 3 bases and 7 bases, with 10 bases remaining between them. Per the germline V gene, CDR1 is MDHEN and CDR2 is SYDVKM. The CDR3 is 13 residues long. CDR3 DNA sequence: TGTGCCAGCAGTTTCAGGGGCATCAACACCATATATTTT. Its translation is CASSFRGINTIYF.

This clonotype was counted once. The chain is built from TRBV15 and TRBJ1-5; TRBD1 matches 10 bases. J was trimmed by 4 bases and V by 4 bases; bases with no gene match: 4. From germline, CDR1 is LNHNV and CDR2 YYDKDF (reference sequence). The CDR3 extends over 15 amino acids. The CDR3 nucleotides read TGTGCCACCAGCACTGGACAGGGGGGAAATCAGCCCCAGCATTTT. Translating gives CATSTGQGGNQPQHF.

The chain joins TRBV4-1 to TRBJ2-2; 7 bases fit TRBD1. CDR1 MGHRA and CDR2 YSYEKL come from the germline V gene. V lost 0 bases to trimming and J lost 7 bases; unmatched junction nucleotides: 5. CDR3 size: 15 residues. The CDR3 DNA reads as TGCGCCAGCAGCCAAGATAGTGCAGGGGGCGGGGAGCTGTTTTTT. It encodes CASSQDSAGGGELFF.